Below are 22 T cell receptor beta chains sequenced from a single sample in a study of blood T cell repertoires in COVID-19. Sequencing was performed with immunoSEQ multiplex PCR; in TCRdb, only in-frame clones are kept and a portion is missing. The data show 200,000 to 250,000 clones, roughly 87% seen once. Sequenced input: PBMCs or T cells enriched from blood (not recorded which). The receptor set was obtained from a man aged 30-40 years who had recovered from COVID-19.

The V and J genes are TRBV24-1 and TRBJ2-7, with D tentatively TRBD2 (6 bases). Looked up from germline, CDR1 is KGHDR and CDR2 is SFDVKD. Trimming stripped 2 bases from V and 3 bases from J, with 10 bases between. This CDR3 is built from 14 residues. The CDR3 region is CATSDWREHYEQYF. The CDR3 DNA sequence: TGTGCCACCAGTGATTGGAGGGAGCACTACGAGCAGTACTTC.

The chain joins TRBV27 to TRBJ1-2, with 10 bases fitting TRBD1. Germline CDR1 MNHEY, CDR2 SMNVEV (reference sequence). V was pared by 6 bases and J by 12 bases, with 4 bases of the junction left unmatched. This CDR3 spans 11 amino acids. The CDR3 DNA is TGTGCCAGCAGACGGACAGGGGGTAACACCTTC. Amino acids: CASRRTGGNTF.

The genes are TRBV7-8 and TRBJ2-5, with 10 bases identical to TRBD2. This CDR3 comprises 21 residues. In germline, CDR1 is SGHVS, CDR2 FQNEAQ. V was pared by 4 bases and J by 5 bases, with 25 bases of the junction left unmatched. The CDR3 DNA reads as TGTGCCAGCAGCTCTAGACGATCTTCCGGGACTAGCGCCTTTCTGGTTGAGACCCAGTACTTC. Its translation is CASSSRRSSGTSAFLVETQYF.

The rearrangement uses TRBV5-1 and TRBJ2-7; 10 bases fit TRBD1. The CDR3 runs 14 residues. Germline V gene data show CDR1 as SGHRS and CDR2 as YFSETQ. The junction had 6 bases not matched to a gene; V was cut back by 5 bases and J by 4 bases. CDR3 region: CASSSRTGGYEQYF. The CDR3 region has the DNA TGCGCCAGCAGTTCCAGGACAGGGGGGTACGAGCAGTACTTC.

The V gene is TRBV21-1, the J gene TRBJ2-7; no DNA check was done on the table's D call, TRBD2. TRBV21-1 is reported as a pseudogene. The CDR3 contains 15 residues. CDR3 in DNA: TGTGCCAGCAGCGCCCGGACTAGCGAGTCCTACGAGCAGTACTTC. This sequence encodes CASSARTSESYEQYF.

The table lists this clone with a few counts. The chain combines TRBV11-3 with TRBJ2-1; the match to TRBD2 covers 14 bases. The CDR3 sequence is 15 residues long. From germline, CDR1 is SGHNT and CDR2 YENEEA. V trimming: 4 bases; J trimming: 6 bases; junction bases outside the gene matches: 2. For the CDR3, the DNA is TGTGCCAGCAGCTCAGGGACTAGCGGGAGCAATGAGCAGTTCTTC. Translation: CASSSGTSGSNEQFF. Using reference TRBV11-3 and TRBJ2-1 for the parts outside the CDR3, the full variable domain is EAGVVQSPRYKIIEKKQPVAFWCNPISGHNTLYWYLQNLGQGPELLIRYENEEAVDDSQLPKDRFSAERLKGVDSTLKIQPAELGDSAVYLCASSSGTSGSNEQFFGPGTRLTVL.

The gene calls are TRBV25-1 and TRBJ2-5; a weak D match, TRBD2 (6 bases). The V and J ends lost 1 base and 5 bases respectively, with 8 bases between them. The CDR3 runs to 13 residues. Germline V gene data show CDR1 as MGHDK and CDR2 as SYGVNS. CDR3 in amino acids: CASSELRGETQYF. The DNA for the CDR3 is TGTGCCAGCAGTGAATTACGGGGGGAGACCCAGTACTTC.

The rearrangement links TRBV4-1 to TRBJ2-5; 8 bases agree with TRBD1. The CDR3 is 15 amino acids. Germline CDR1 is MGHRA and CDR2 is YSYEKL. J was trimmed by 4 bases and V by 3 bases; bases with no gene match: 7. This CDR3 is CASSHYDRGLETQYF. Here the CDR3 DNA reads TGCGCCAGCAGCCACTACGACAGGGGCCTAGAGACCCAGTACTTC.

CDR3 protein: CAWSVLQGRGETQYF. Written as DNA, the CDR3 is TGTGCCTGGAGTGTCTTGCAGGGGCGCGGGGAGACCCAGTACTTC. V is TRBV30 and J is TRBJ2-5; D is perhaps TRBD1 (6 bases). The CDR3 extends over 15 amino acids. The V end lost 0 bases, the J end lost 5 bases, and 16 bases lay between the germline ends. Germline V gene lookup returns CDR1 GTSNPN and CDR2 SVGIG (reference sequence).

The chain combines TRBV7-2 with TRBJ2-2; TRBD2 matches at 8 bases. This CDR3 spans 16 amino acids. Trimming removed 5 bases from V and 2 bases from J; junction bases left unmatched: 7. Germline V gene lookup returns CDR1 SGHTA and CDR2 FQGNSA. Written as DNA, the CDR3 is TGTGCCAGCAGCCCTACGGGGGGGTTAAACACCGGGGAGCTGTTTTTT. It is translated as CASSPTGGLNTGELFF.

The V gene is TRBV11-1, the J gene TRBJ1-2, with TRBD1 matching 7 bases. Per the germline V gene, CDR1 is SGHAT and CDR2 is FQDESV (reference sequence). The CDR3 runs 14 residues. V gave up 4 bases and J gave up 4 bases; unmatched junction bases: 6. CDR3 sequence: CASSSRQGGYGYTF. In nucleotides, the CDR3 is TGTGCCAGCAGCTCACGACAGGGTGGCTATGGCTACACCTTC.

The chain combines TRBV5-1 with TRBJ2-7, with 7 bases aligning to TRBD1. Unmatched junction bases numbered 1, after V lost 4 bases and J lost 3 bases. The CDR3 length is 12 residues. The germline V gene encodes CDR1 SGHRS and CDR2 YFSETQ. CDR3 region: CASSRDSYEQYF. DNA of the CDR3: TGCGCCAGCAGCAGGGACAGCTACGAGCAGTACTTC.

V gene TRBV6-1 combines with J gene TRBJ1-3, with D uncertain. Germline V gives CDR1 MNHNS, CDR2 SASEGT. The CDR3 runs 16 residues. V gave up 2 bases and J gave up 0 bases, with 11 bases separating them. The CDR3: CASSELAGRSGNTIYF. CDR3 coding DNA: TGTGCCAGCAGTGAATTGGCAGGTCGCTCTGGAAACACCATATATTTT.

The rearrangement links TRBV7-2 to TRBJ1-6; D possibly corresponds to TRBD1 (6 bases). The V end was cut by 5 bases, the J end by 9 bases, with 17 bases between. Germline CDR1 is SGHTA and CDR2 is FQGNSA. The CDR3 extends over 15 amino acids. The DNA for the CDR3 is TGTGCCAGCAGCCGGAACCAGGGGCGAGGTTCACCCCTCCACTTT. Protein sequence: CASSRNQGRGSPLHF.

V gene TRBV9 combines with J gene TRBJ1-2; D gene ambiguous. The ends were cut back, 0 bases at V and 8 bases at J, with 14 bases in the middle. Germline assignment: CDR1 SGDLS and CDR2 YYNGEE. CDR3 length equals 14 residues. The CDR3 loop reads CASSVGRGQQGYTF. The CDR3 bases are TGTGCCAGCAGCGTAGGGCGAGGGCAGCAGGGCTACACCTTC.

The chain combines TRBV5-6 with TRBJ2-7; D is unresolved. Germline-derived CDR1 and CDR2 are SGHDT and YYEEEE. V lost 2 bases and J lost 4, with 7 bases in between. CDR3 length: 12 residues. This CDR3 is CASSFDTYEQYF. The CDR3 nucleotides are TGTGCCAGCAGCTTCGACACGTACGAGCAGTACTTC. Using reference TRBV5-6 and TRBJ2-7 for the parts outside the CDR3, the full variable domain is DAGVTQSPTHLIKTRGQQVTLRCSPKSGHDTVSWYQQALGQGPQFIFQYYEEEERQRGNFPDRFSGHQFPNYSSELNVNALLLGDSALYLCASSFDTYEQYFGPGTRLTVT.

This chain uses TRBV2 with TRBJ2-1, with TRBD2 identical over 9 bases. Germline trimming cut 7 bases from V and 9 bases from J; bases unmatched to any gene: 13. The length of the CDR3 is 15 residues. CDR1 is SNHLY, CDR2 FYNNEI, per germline. The CDR3 region is CASTGVSGSAGEQFF. The DNA of the CDR3 is TGTGCCAGCACCGGGGTTAGCGGGAGTGCGGGTGAGCAGTTCTTC.

The genes are TRBV20-1 and TRBJ2-1; TRBD1 is a possible D gene (6 bases). The V end lost 7 bases, the J end lost 11 bases, and 15 bases lay between the germline ends. Germline loops: CDR1 DFQATT, CDR2 SNEGSKA (reference sequence). The length of the CDR3 is 11 residues. The CDR3 DNA is TGCAGTGGCGCAATCGACAGGAAGCAGTTCTTC. It translates to CSGAIDRKQFF.

About this clone itself: Other DNA sequences in this sample translate to the same CDR3. The chain combines TRBV30 with TRBJ1-2, with 8 nucleotides matching TRBD1. This CDR3 has 12 residues. From germline, CDR1 is GTSNPN and CDR2 SVGIG (reference sequence). V trimming: 1 base; J trimming: 6 bases; junction bases outside the gene matches: 1. This CDR3 reads CAWSGQGNGYTF. Here the CDR3 DNA reads TGTGCCTGGAGTGGACAGGGGAATGGCTACACCTTC. The whole variable domain, remainder taken from reference TRBV30 and TRBJ1-2, is SQTIHQWPATLVQPVGSPLSLECTVEGTSNPNLYWYRQAAGRGLQLLFYSVGIGQISSEVPQNLSASRPQDRQFILSSKKLLLSDSGFYLCAWSGQGNGYTFGSGTRLTVV.

The V gene is TRBV5-6, the J gene TRBJ2-3; maybe TRBD2 (6 bases). The V end lost 4 bases, the J end lost 0 bases, and 12 bases lay between the germline ends. The CDR3 runs 15 residues. Germline CDR1 SGHDT, CDR2 YYEEEE. The CDR3 spells CASSAGSSSTDTQYF. The CDR3 DNA is TGTGCCAGCAGCGCGGGAAGCTCTAGCACAGATACGCAGTATTTT.

V usage is TRBV29-1 and J usage is TRBJ1-4; TRBD1 might be the D (5 bases). Trimming removed 2 bases at V and 8 bases at J, with 15 bases between. Germline lookup yields CDR1 SQVTM and CDR2 ANQGSEA. This CDR3 is built from 14 residues. Written as DNA, the CDR3 is TGCAGCGTTGAATGGTCAGGGCAACGGGAAAAACTGTTTTTT. Its protein is CSVEWSGQREKLFF.

The chain employs TRBV3-1 (or the pseudogene TRBV3-2) and TRBJ1-2; no clear D. Looked up from germline, CDR1 is LGHDT and CDR2 is YNNKEL (reference sequence). With 11 bases removed from V and 0 bases from J, the gap between germline ends came to 7 bases. The CDR3 spans 11 residues. This CDR3 reads CAVETNYGYTF. The CDR3 nucleotides read TGTGCCGTCGAGACTAACTATGGCTACACCTTC.